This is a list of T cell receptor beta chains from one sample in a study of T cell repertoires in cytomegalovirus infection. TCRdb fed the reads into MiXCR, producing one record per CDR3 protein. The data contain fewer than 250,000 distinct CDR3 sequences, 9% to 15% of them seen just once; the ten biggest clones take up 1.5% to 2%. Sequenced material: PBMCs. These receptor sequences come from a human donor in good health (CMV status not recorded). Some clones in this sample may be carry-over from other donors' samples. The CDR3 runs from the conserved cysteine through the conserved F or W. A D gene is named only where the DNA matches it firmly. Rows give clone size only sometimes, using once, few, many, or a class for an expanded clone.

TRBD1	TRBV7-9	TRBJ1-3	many	CASSRSGQDYSGNTIYF	TGTGCCAGCAGCCGTTCGGGACAGGACTACTCTGGAAACACCATATATTTT
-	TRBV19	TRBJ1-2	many	CASSMTRPNYGYTF	TGTGCCAGTAGTATGACGCGGCCCAACTATGGCTACACCTTC
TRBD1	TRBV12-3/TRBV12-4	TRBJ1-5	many	CASVMTGGNQPQHF	TGTGCCAGCGTAATGACAGGGGGGAATCAGCCCCAGCATTTT
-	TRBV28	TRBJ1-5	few	CASSPPAGFSNQPQHF	TGTGCCAGCAGTCCACCGGCAGGGTTTAGCAATCAGCCCCAGCATTTT
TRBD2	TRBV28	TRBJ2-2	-	CASRGLTPGELFF	TGTGCCAGTAGGGGACTAACTCCCGGGGAGCTGTTTTTT
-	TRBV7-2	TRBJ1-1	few	CASSLAVGGERNTEAFF	TGTGCCAGCAGCTTAGCGGTGGGCGGGGAAAGGAATACTGAAGCTTTCTTT
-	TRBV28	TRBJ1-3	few	CASRLTGNTIYF	TGTGCCAGCAGACTGACAGGAAACACCATATATTTT
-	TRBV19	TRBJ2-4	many	CASSTGRGVKNIQYF	TGTGCCAGTAGTACCGGTAGGGGCGTCAAAAACATTCAGTACTTC
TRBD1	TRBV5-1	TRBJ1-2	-	CASSPTGYGYTF	TGCGCCAGCAGCCCGACAGGGTATGGCTACACCTTC
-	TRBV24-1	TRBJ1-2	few	CATSDPGRGYTF	TGTGCCACCAGTGATCCTGGGAGGGGCTACACCTTC
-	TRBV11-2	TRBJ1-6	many	CASRNLRGGTPLHF	TGTGCCAGCAGAAACCTGAGGGGGGGCACACCCCTCCACTTT
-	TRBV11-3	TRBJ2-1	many	CASSRLNEQFF	TGTGCCAGCAGCCGACTTAATGAGCAGTTCTTC
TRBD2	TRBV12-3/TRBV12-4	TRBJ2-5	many	CASRFSGRGGKETQYF	TGTGCCAGCAGATTTAGCGGTCGGGGGGGCAAGGAGACCCAGTACTTC
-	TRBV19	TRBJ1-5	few	CASNPGERYSNQPQHF	TGTGCCAGTAACCCCGGCGAGCGGTATAGCAATCAGCCCCAGCATTTT
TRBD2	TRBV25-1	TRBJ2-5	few	CASSELAGGETQYF	TGTGCCAGCAGTGAACTAGCGGGAGGCGAGACCCAGTACTTC
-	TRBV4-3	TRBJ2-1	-	CASSSLSNEQFF	TGCGCCAGCAGTTCGCTCTCCAATGAGCAGTTCTTC
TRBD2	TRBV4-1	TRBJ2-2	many	CASSLTTSSGTGELFF	TGCGCCAGCAGCCTAACGACTAGCAGTGGCACCGGGGAGCTGTTTTTT
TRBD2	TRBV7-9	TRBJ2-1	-	CASSPGTMQFF	TGTGCCAGCAGCCCTGGGACTATGCAGTTCTTC
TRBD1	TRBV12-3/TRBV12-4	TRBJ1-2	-	CASSSPGQGNGYTF	TGTGCCAGCAGCTCTCCGGGACAGGGGAATGGCTACACCTTC
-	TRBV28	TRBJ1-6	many	CASSLSRQSSYNSPLHF	TGTGCCAGCAGTTTATCCCGACAGAGCTCCTATAATTCACCCCTCCACTTT
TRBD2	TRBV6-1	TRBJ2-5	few	CASSDGWASGGPSGETQYF	TGTGCCAGCAGTGATGGTTGGGCTAGCGGGGGACCCTCGGGGGAGACCCAGTACTTC
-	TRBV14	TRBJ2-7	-	CASSPGHQQYF	TGTGCCAGCAGCCCCGGACATCAGCAGTACTTC
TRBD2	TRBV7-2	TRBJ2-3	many	CASSLESSGRLSTDTQYF	TGTGCCAGCAGCTTAGAGTCTAGCGGGAGGCTTAGCACAGATACGCAGTATTTT
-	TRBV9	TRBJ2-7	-	CASSPTGLTYERYF	TGTGCCAGCAGCCCCACGGGGTTAACCTACGAGCGGTACTTC
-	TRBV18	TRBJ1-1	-	CASSPNIGTEAFF	TGTGCCAGCTCACCCAACATAGGAACTGAAGCTTTCTTT
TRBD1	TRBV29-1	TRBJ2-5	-	CSVPTGGQETQYF	TGCAGCGTTCCAACAGGGGGCCAAGAGACCCAGTACTTC
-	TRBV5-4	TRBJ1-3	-	CASSVFRAGSSGNTIYF	TGTGCCAGCAGCGTTTTCAGGGCAGGGTCCTCTGGAAACACCATATATTTT
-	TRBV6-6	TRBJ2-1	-	CASSYSPRSSADNEQFF	TGTGCCAGCAGTTACTCCCCCCGTTCTAGCGCCGACAATGAGCAGTTCTTC
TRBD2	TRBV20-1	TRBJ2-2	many	CSARDWVAGNTGELFF	TGCAGTGCTAGAGATTGGGTAGCGGGGAACACCGGGGAGCTGTTTTTT
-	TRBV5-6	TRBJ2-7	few	CASSLGRRGLEQYF	TGTGCCAGCAGCTTGGGACGACGGGGGCTCGAGCAGTACTTC
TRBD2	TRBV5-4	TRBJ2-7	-	CASSSGLDSFYEQYF	TGTGCCAGCAGCTCGGGACTAGACTCGTTCTACGAGCAGTACTTC
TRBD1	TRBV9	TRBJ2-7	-	CASSISGQGANEQYF	TGTGCCAGCAGCATCAGCGGACAGGGGGCGAACGAGCAGTACTTC
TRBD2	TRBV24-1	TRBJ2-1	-	CATSDPSYREGYNEQFF	TGTGCCACCAGTGACCCGTCTTACCGGGAGGGTTACAATGAGCAGTTCTTC
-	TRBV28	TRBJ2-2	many	CASLRITAGTGELFF	TGTGCCAGCCTACGGATAACGGCGGGGACCGGGGAGCTGTTTTTT
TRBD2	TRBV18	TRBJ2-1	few	CASSRTSGAQGHEQFF	TGTGCCAGCTCACGGACTAGCGGGGCCCAGGGCCATGAGCAGTTCTTC
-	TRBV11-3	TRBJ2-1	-	CASSPPSDEQFF	TGTGCCAGCAGCCCTCCCAGCGATGAGCAGTTCTTC
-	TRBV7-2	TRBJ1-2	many	CASSLGVNLQGYGYTF	TGTGCCAGCAGCTTAGGGGTGAACCTGCAGGGGTATGGCTACACCTTC
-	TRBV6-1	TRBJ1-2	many	CATDGGAQSGYTF	TGTGCCACCGATGGGGGAGCCCAATCCGGCTACACCTTC
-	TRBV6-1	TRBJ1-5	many	CAIGAAGGGNQPQHF	TGTGCTATAGGGGCTGCCGGGGGAGGGAATCAGCCCCAGCATTTT
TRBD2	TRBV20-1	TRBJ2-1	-	CSARGGSGTSSYNEQFF	TGCAGTGCTAGAGGGGGTAGCGGGACGAGCTCCTACAATGAGCAGTTCTTC
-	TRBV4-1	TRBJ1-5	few	CASSVIWVSNQPQHF	TGCGCCAGCAGCGTCATTTGGGTTAGCAATCAGCCCCAGCATTTT
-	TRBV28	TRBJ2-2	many	CASSLSFPSNTGELFF	TGTGCCAGCAGTTTATCGTTCCCCTCCAACACCGGGGAGCTGTTTTTT
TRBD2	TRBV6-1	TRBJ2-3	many	CASSKTRGADTQYF	TGTGCCAGCAGTAAGACTCGGGGGGCAGATACGCAGTATTTT
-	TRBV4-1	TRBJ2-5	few	CASSPLEGSQYF	TGCGCCAGCAGCCCCTTGGAGGGGTCCCAGTACTTC
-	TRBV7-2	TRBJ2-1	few	CASSSQGSPNNEQFF	TGTGCCAGCAGCTCGCAGGGAAGCCCCAACAATGAGCAGTTCTTC
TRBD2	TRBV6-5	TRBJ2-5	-	CASSYSLLAGPQETQYF	TGTGCCAGCAGTTACTCCCTACTAGCGGGACCTCAAGAGACCCAGTACTTC
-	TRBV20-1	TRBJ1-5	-	CSATPGPQINQPQHF	TGCAGTGCTACCCCGGGACCGCAAATCAATCAGCCCCAGCATTTT
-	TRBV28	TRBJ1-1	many	CASTPPGQNTEAFF	TGTGCCAGCACTCCTCCGGGACAGAACACTGAAGCTTTCTTT
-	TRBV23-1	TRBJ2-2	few	CASSLCVVIGELFF	TGCGCCAGCAGCCTCTGTGTTGTGATCGGGGAGCTGTTTTTT
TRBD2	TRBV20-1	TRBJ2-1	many	CSASQLAGGSYNEQFF	TGCAGTGCTAGTCAACTAGCGGGGGGCTCCTACAATGAGCAGTTCTTC